These 29 T cell receptor beta chains share one sample of origin, sequenced in a study (dated by TCRdb to between 2014 and 2016). Receptors were amplified or captured by 5' RACE. Sequencer: Illumina MiSeq. The public reads were reprocessed in TCRdb via fastp at Q25 and MiXCR, keeping in-frame beta chains. Every CDR3 protein is listed once, alongside the most common genes and DNA of its rows. For this sample there are approximately 60,000 distinct CDR3 sequences; approximately 23% appear just once. The ten biggest clones cover about 3% of the sample. Sequencing used memory CD4+ T cells sorted from a lymph node. The sample's cell subset or site label is to be understood as: memory CD4+ T cells, CD4+CD45RO+CD25-. These receptors were obtained from a female donor with breast cancer.

About this clonotype itself: A much larger clone sits a single nucleotide away, making a read error possible. It is likely a read error, because the conserved phenylalanine at the end of the CDR3 is missing. The gene calls are TRBV6-2 or TRBV6-3 and TRBJ2-7; perhaps TRBD1 as D (7 bases). Germline V CDR1 and CDR2: MNHEY, SVGEGT. The germline V and J ends were trimmed by 6 bases and 3 bases, with 18 bases remaining between them. The CDR3 totals 15 residues. The CDR3 region has the DNA TGTGCCAGCAGATCCTCAGGGGGGATGATCTACGAGCAGTACTCC. It codes for CASRSSGGMIYEQYS.

This chain links TRBV5-1 with TRBJ2-1; D could derive from TRBD1 or TRBD2 (5 bases each). Germline values: CDR1 SGHRS, CDR2 YFSETQ. The CDR3 extends over 14 amino acids. The germline V and J ends were trimmed by 1 base and 8 bases, with 13 bases remaining between them. The CDR3 region is CASSLMSGSHEQFF. In nucleotides, the CDR3 is TGCGCCAGCAGCTTGATGTCAGGGAGTCATGAGCAGTTCTTC.

This clonotype showed up many times. This sequence joins TRBV4-3 and TRBJ2-2, with D possibly matching TRBD2 (7 bases). The ends were cut back, 1 base at V and 6 bases at J, with 12 bases in the middle. Germline CDR1 and CDR2: LGHNA and YSLEER. This CDR3 region has 15 residues. The CDR3 DNA reads as TGCGCCAGCAGCCAAGTAGGGGGGGGGCCCGGGGAGCTGTTTTTT. Translation: CASSQVGGGPGELFF.

Only a few counts were recorded for this clonotype. The chain links TRBV20-1 to TRBJ2-7, with 8 bases fitting TRBD1. There are 15 residues in the CDR3. Germline V gene sequence: CDR1 DFQATT, CDR2 SNEGSKA (reference sequence). Unmatched junction bases numbered 11, after V lost 4 bases and J lost 3 bases. The CDR3 loop reads CSATREDRVDYEQYF. In nucleotides, the CDR3 is TGCAGTGCTACGCGCGAGGACAGGGTGGACTACGAGCAGTACTTC.

This clonotype was counted at least ten times. J is TRBJ1-4 and V is TRBV6-5, with D possibly matching TRBD1 (6 bases). Trimming left V 4 bases short and J 9 bases short, with 12 bases between. CDR1 is MNHEY, CDR2 SVGAGI, per germline. The CDR3 is 13 residues long. Here the CDR3 reads CASSSGGKQKLFF. The CDR3 DNA reads as TGTGCCAGCAGTTCCGGGGGCAAACAAAAACTGTTTTTT.

The chain carries TRBV6-1 and TRBJ1-1; 10 bases agree with TRBD1. This CDR3 has 13 residues. Germline V gene sequence: CDR1 MNHNS, CDR2 SASEGT. Trimming cost V 7 bases and J 9 bases; bases outside gene matches: 8. This chain's CDR3 is CASIDRGLKKAFF. In DNA form, the CDR3 reads TGTGCCAGCATTGACAGGGGGCTGAAGAAAGCTTTCTTT.

The chain links TRBV5-1 to TRBJ1-4; D remains unclear. Germline V gene sequence: CDR1 SGHRS, CDR2 YFSETQ. This CDR3 spans 16 amino acids. V lost 0 bases and J lost 8, with 17 bases in between. In nucleotides, the CDR3 is TGCGCCAGCAGCTTGGGGGCCAACTTAAGGAACGAAAAACTGTTTTTT. Protein: CASSLGANLRNEKLFF. The full variable domain, completed using reference TRBV5-1 and TRBJ1-4, is KAGVTQTPRYLIKTRGQQVTLSCSPISGHRSVSWYQQTPGQGLQFLFEYFSETQRNKGNFPGRFSGRQFSNSRSEMNVSTLELGDSALYLCASSLGANLRNEKLFFGSGTQLSVL.

This clonotype was detected many times. The chain links TRBV6-1 to TRBJ2-3; a weak D match, TRBD1 (5 bases). Germline loops: CDR1 MNHNS, CDR2 SASEGT. The CDR3 runs to 13 residues. V was clipped by 3 bases and J by 2 bases, with 6 bases between them. Here the CDR3 DNA reads TGTGCCAGCAGTGAGGGGCACACAGATACGCAGTATTTT. Translating it yields CASSEGHTDTQYF.

The table lists this clonotype with a few counts. The J gene is TRBJ2-1, the V gene TRBV30; TRBD2 aligns across 9 bases. Per the germline V gene, CDR1 is GTSNPN and CDR2 is SVGIG (reference sequence). V dropped 4 bases and J dropped 7; count of bases not matched to a gene: 8. This CDR3 has 14 residues. The chain's CDR3 is CAWNGGRAGNEQFF. The CDR3 DNA sequence: TGTGCCTGGAATGGCGGGAGGGCCGGGAATGAGCAGTTCTTC.

This clonotype was seen at least ten times. The V gene is TRBV5-1, the J gene TRBJ2-3; 11 nucleotides match TRBD2. With 2 bases clipped from V and 2 bases from J, the junction kept 4 bases outside the gene matches. Germline V gene data show CDR1 as SGHRS and CDR2 as YFSETQ. This CDR3 is built from 16 residues. The CDR3 sequence: CASSFRLAGNTDTQYF. The CDR3 DNA reads as TGCGCCAGCAGCTTCCGACTAGCGGGGAACACAGATACGCAGTATTTT.

This clonotype was observed a handful of times. Here the CDR3 reads CASRASPGSGWGYEQYF. The CDR3 DNA reads as TGTGCCAGCAGAGCCTCCCCCGGGAGCGGTTGGGGCTACGAGCAGTACTTC. V is TRBV6-5 and J is TRBJ2-7, with D perhaps matching TRBD2 (6 bases). Trimming removed 6 bases from V and 3 bases from J, with 24 bases in between. This CDR3 has 17 amino acids. Germline CDR1 MNHEY, CDR2 SVGAGI.

This clonotype came up a few times. The V call is TRBV18, the J call TRBJ2-2, with TRBD1 identical over 8 bases. Germline V CDR1 and CDR2: KGHSH, LQKENI. This CDR3 contains 16 residues. With 3 bases clipped from V and 5 bases from J, the junction kept 8 bases outside the gene matches. The DNA for the CDR3 is TGTGCCAGCTCACCGAAGGACAGGGCGACGACCGGGGAGCTGTTTTTT. Encoded protein: CASSPKDRATTGELFF.

V is TRBV6-5 and J is TRBJ1-4; tentatively, D is TRBD1 (5 bases). V dropped 7 bases and J dropped 6 bases, with 9 bases sitting between them. Germline V lookup: CDR1 MNHEY, CDR2 SVGAGI. This CDR3 contains 12 residues. The CDR3 reads CASTGRDEKLFF. CDR3 bases: TGTGCCAGCACAGGGAGGGATGAAAAACTGTTTTTT.

This clonotype was seen only a few times. This is likely a read error, given that the CDR3 carries no conserved phenylalanine or tryptophan at its end. This sequence joins TRBV7-2 and TRBJ1-2; perhaps TRBD1 as D (5 bases). This CDR3 contains 13 residues. From germline, CDR1 is SGHTA and CDR2 FQGNSA. The V end lost 3 bases, the J end lost 2 bases, and 7 bases lay between the germline ends. The CDR3 is CASSFRQNYGYTL. The CDR3 DNA reads as TGTGCCAGCAGCTTCCGACAGAACTATGGCTACACCCTC.

CDR3 protein: CASSRVGDTEAFF. The CDR3 DNA reads as TGTGCCAGCAGCAGAGTCGGAGACACTGAAGCTTTCTTT. The chain recombines TRBV3-1 with TRBJ1-1; D is uncertain. CDR3 length equals 13 residues. Trimming left V 5 bases short and J 3 bases short, with 10 bases between. Per germline, CDR1 LGHDT and CDR2 YNNKEL (reference sequence). Supplemented by reference TRBV3-1 and TRBJ1-1, the full variable domain reads DTAVSQTPKYLVTQMGNDKSIKCEQNLGHDTMYWYKQDSKKFLKIMFSYNNKELIINETVPNRFSPKSPDKAHLNLHINSLELGDSAVYFCASSRVGDTEAFFGQGTRLTVV.

This clonotype was seen many times. This sequence joins TRBV7-9 and TRBJ2-3, with unresolved D. The CDR3 sequence is 13 residues long. Germline lookup yields CDR1 SEHNR and CDR2 FQNEAQ (reference sequence). V was trimmed by 4 bases and J by 3 bases, leaving 8 bases between them. In DNA, the CDR3 is TGTGCCAGCAGCTCTTCAGCAACAGATACGCAGTATTTT. Translating gives CASSSSATDTQYF. The full variable domain, completed using reference TRBV7-9 and TRBJ2-3, is DTGVSQNPRHKITKRGQNVTFRCDPISEHNRLYWYRQTLGQGPEFLTYFQNEAQLEKSRLLSDRFSAERPKGSFSTLEIQRTEQGDSAMYLCASSSSATDTQYFGPGTRLTVL.

The chain joins TRBV4-2 to TRBJ2-3; the match to TRBD1 covers 11 bases. Germline V gene lookup returns CDR1 LGHNA and CDR2 YNFKEQ. The CDR3 runs to 14 residues. V lost 3 bases and J lost 8; bases outside the gene matches: 4. DNA of the CDR3: TGTGCCAGCAGCCAGGACAGGGGGCGAGGTACGCAGTATTTT. Residues: CASSQDRGRGTQYF.

In its sample, this clonotype was seen many times. J is TRBJ2-1 and V is TRBV6-2 or TRBV6-3, with D possibly being TRBD1 (5 bases). Germline CDR1 MNHEY, CDR2 SVGEGT. CDR3 length: 11 residues. Trimming shortened V by 5 bases and J by 9 bases, and 8 bases separated the two germline ends. This CDR3 reads CASSNQGEQFF. The CDR3 region has the DNA TGTGCCAGCAGTAACCAGGGTGAGCAGTTCTTC.

This clonotype turned up a few times. The chain employs TRBV24-1 and TRBJ1-5; tentatively, D is TRBD1 (6 bases). The CDR3 totals 15 residues. Per germline, CDR1 KGHDR and CDR2 SFDVKD. V dropped 8 bases and J dropped 7 bases, with 20 bases sitting between them. CDR3 loop: CATNLQGPRRQPQHF. Here the CDR3 DNA reads TGTGCCACCAATCTACAGGGCCCGCGTAGACAGCCCCAGCATTTT.

The CDR3 nucleotides are TGTGCCAGCAGCCATGGACTGACCTCTTCCTACGAGCAGTACTTC. This gives the protein CASSHGLTSSYEQYF. The chain is built from TRBV7-9 and TRBJ2-7, with D perhaps TRBD2 (5 bases). Germline V lookup: CDR1 SEHNR, CDR2 FQNEAQ (reference sequence). V lost 5 bases and J lost 1, with 15 bases in between. The CDR3 is 15 amino acids.

This clonotype was observed a handful of times. J is TRBJ2-1 and V is TRBV12-3 or TRBV12-4, with 12 bases fitting TRBD2. The trim removed 5 bases at V and 5 bases at J, leaving 4 bases unmatched. The CDR3 has 15 amino acids. This chain's CDR3 is CASSTRTSGNNEQFF. The CDR3 coding sequence is TGTGCCAGCAGTACCAGGACTAGCGGGAACAATGAGCAGTTCTTC.

Only a few counts were recorded for this clonotype. This chain connects TRBV7-2 to TRBJ1-2, with no clear D. The CDR3 sequence is 12 residues long. The V end lost 5 bases, the J end lost 3 bases, and 7 bases lay between the germline ends. Germline CDR1 SGHTA, CDR2 FQGNSA. CDR3 protein: CASSPGYYGYTF. In nucleotides, the CDR3 is TGTGCCAGCAGCCCCGGCTACTATGGCTACACCTTC.

V usage is TRBV24-1 and J usage is TRBJ1-2; the D gene is possibly TRBD1 (5 bases). Trimming cost V 7 bases and J 8 bases, with 19 bases left between them. CDR3 size: 14 residues. Looked up from germline, CDR1 is KGHDR and CDR2 is SFDVKD. As DNA, the CDR3 is TGTGCCACCAGCGATACAGGAGGCTCGGGGGGCTACACCTTC. This translates into CATSDTGGSGGYTF.

As to this clonotype: With a much larger clone just one base away, this may be a read error. The chain has TRBV20-1 and TRBJ1-1; D unresolved. This CDR3 contains 14 residues. CDR1 is DFQATT and CDR2 is SNEGSKA in the germline V gene (reference sequence). The CDR3 nucleotides read TGCAGGGCTAGAGAGTCGGGTTTGAACACTGAAGCTTTCTTT. This sequence encodes CRARESGLNTEAFF.

Concerning this clonotype itself: A much bigger clone sits one base away, suggesting this may be a read error. The rearrangement links TRBV20-1 to TRBJ2-5, with a weak D call TRBD1 (5 bases). The germline CDR1 and CDR2 sequences are DFQATT and SNEGSKA (reference sequence). This CDR3 is 11 amino acids long. This chain's CDR3 is CSGGLQEAQYF. The CDR3 DNA follows: TGCAGTGGGGGCTTGCAAGAGGCCCAGTACTTC.

A note on this clonotype: Just one base apart from a much larger clone, this may be a read error. The rearrangement joins TRBV20-1 to TRBJ2-5; no definite D call. Trimming left V 1 base short and J 5 bases short, with 2 bases between. This CDR3 is 10 amino acids long. Germline lookup yields CDR1 DFQATT and CDR2 SNEGSKA (reference sequence). CDR3: CSARGETQYF. As DNA, the CDR3 is TGCAGTGCTAGAGGGGAGACCCAGTACTTC.

CDR3 sequence (DNA): TGTGCCAGCAGCTCCCTTTCCCGGGACACTGAAGCTTTCTTT. Encoded protein: CASSSLSRDTEAFF. The chain employs TRBV9 and TRBJ1-1; D is undetermined. The CDR3 runs to 14 residues. Germline V CDR1 and CDR2: SGDLS, YYNGEE. V shed 4 bases and J shed 3 bases, with 13 bases lying between them.

V and J are TRBV28 and TRBJ1-4; maybe TRBD1 (5 bases). Deletions cut 8 bases from V and 15 bases from J, with 13 bases between. CDR3 length: 10 residues. Germline V gene data show CDR1 as MDHEN and CDR2 as SYDVKM. This CDR3 is CASGTPAVFF. CDR3 nucleotides: TGTGCCAGCGGGACCCCCGCGGTGTTTTTT.

In this sample, this clonotype turned up many times. The gene calls are TRBV20-1 and TRBJ2-1, with TRBD2 identical over 9 bases. There are 12 residues in the CDR3. Germline trimming cut 7 bases from V and 6 bases from J; bases unmatched to any gene: 4. Looked up from germline, CDR1 is DFQATT and CDR2 is SNEGSKA (reference sequence). This CDR3 reads CSGGGRANEQFF. The CDR3, as DNA: TGCAGTGGAGGCGGGAGGGCCAATGAGCAGTTCTTC.